This entry concerns a single T cell receptor (beta chain). Per the study methods: Amplification with reference gene primers provided the estimates of nucleated cell counts. Method: immunoSEQ multiplex PCR; TCRdb's copy keeps in-frame clones and lacks some. Clone size and V and J calls were adopted from that table, with D and trimming inferred from the DNA. The data show around 270,000 clones, with about 88% seen just once and roughly 3.9% held by the top ten. This CDR3 is 12 amino acids long. V was shortened by 8 bases and J by 14 bases, with 21 bases between the two germline ends. The germline CDR1 and CDR2 sequences are PRHDT and FYEKMQ (reference sequence). This sample was included in a study of blood T cell repertoires in COVID-19. Study-wide context: COVID-19 samples from acute and convalescent phases originated in the United States, Italy and Spain. T cells, B-cell-depleted T cells, or PBMCs provided the cDNA or gDNA that served as material.

The source material was peripheral blood. The clonotype originates from a man between 60 and 75 years old who had recovered from COVID-19. The chain couples TRBV13 to TRBJ1-2; unclear D gene. The CDR3, as DNA: TGTGCCAGCCGAGAGGGAAGCGGTGTAGGGACCTTC. Translated, it gives CASREGSGVGTF.